The TCR beta chain described here comes from a study of T cell repertoires in cytomegalovirus infection (dated by TCRdb to 2018 to 2020). Describing the broader study: Because public TCR beta signatures pointed to carriage of CMV infection together with the matching HLA type, the HLA type of each donor mattered for the analysis.

Ten or more counts support this clonotype. There is no known antigen for this receptor. No quality values exist for individual bases; no much larger clone is one base distant. Overall results and qualifications from the work: The ex vivo response was dominated by HLA-C-restricted CMV-specific TCR beta clonotypes, and the single most frequent clonotype in two of eight donors was supplied by these HLA-C-restricted clonotypes. Carriers of CMV infection plus the relevant HLA type were discriminated by the cumulative frequency of public TCR beta family members in the study cohort and in an independent roughly 400-donor cohort.

TCRdb names Illumina HiSeq 1500 as the instrument used. The public reads were reprocessed in TCRdb via fastp at Q25 and MiXCR, keeping in-frame beta chains. Identical CDR3 proteins give one entry, which carries the most common genes and DNA. Here the sample has just over 300,000 distinct CDR3 sequences; 15% to 20% occur a single time. Clones ranked in the top ten supply 12% of the sample. For CDR1 and CDR2, the germline V gene lists SGHTA and FQGNSA. The CDR3, from cysteine to phenylalanine, totals 15 residues. The DNA shown is the 45-base CDR3, in frame from base 1. The junction shows trimming of 4 bases on V and 0 bases on J, and the gene matches do not reach 3 bases of it.

The chain joins TRBV7-2 to TRBJ2-1, and TRBD1 matches 7 of the central bases. This clonotype was sampled from a human donor in good health (CMV status not recorded). Some clones in this sample may be carry-over from other donors' samples. The sample comprised PBMCs. CDR3 reads: CASSSTGSSYNEQFF. The DNA reads TGTGCCAGCAGCTCGACAGGGAGCTCCTACAATGAGCAGTTCTTC.